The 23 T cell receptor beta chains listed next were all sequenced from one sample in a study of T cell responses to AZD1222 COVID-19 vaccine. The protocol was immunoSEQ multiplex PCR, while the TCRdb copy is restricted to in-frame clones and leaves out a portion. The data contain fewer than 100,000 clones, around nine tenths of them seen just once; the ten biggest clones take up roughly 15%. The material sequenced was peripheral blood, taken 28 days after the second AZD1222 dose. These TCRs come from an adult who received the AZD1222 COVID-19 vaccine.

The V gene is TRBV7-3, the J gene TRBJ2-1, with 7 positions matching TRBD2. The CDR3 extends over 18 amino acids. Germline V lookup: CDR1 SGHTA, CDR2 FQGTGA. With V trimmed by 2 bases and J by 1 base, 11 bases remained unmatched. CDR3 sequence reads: CASSLRRLSGRSYNEQFF. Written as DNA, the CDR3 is TGTGCCAGCAGCTTACGGAGACTTTCCGGGAGGTCCTACAATGAGCAGTTCTTC.

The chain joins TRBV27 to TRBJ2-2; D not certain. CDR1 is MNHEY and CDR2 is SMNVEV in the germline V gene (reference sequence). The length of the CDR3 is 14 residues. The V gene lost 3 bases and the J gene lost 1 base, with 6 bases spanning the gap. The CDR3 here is CASSFLVNTGELFF. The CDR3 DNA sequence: TGTGCCAGCAGTTTCCTTGTGAACACCGGGGAGCTGTTTTTT.

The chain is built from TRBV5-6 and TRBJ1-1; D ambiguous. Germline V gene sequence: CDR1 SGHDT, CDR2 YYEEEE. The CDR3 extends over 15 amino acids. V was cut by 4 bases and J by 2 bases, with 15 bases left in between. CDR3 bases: TGTGCCAGCAGCCGGGCAGAGAGGCTCAACACTGAAGCTTTCTTT. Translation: CASSRAERLNTEAFF.

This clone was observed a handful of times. CDR3 sequence (DNA): TGTGCCAGCATGGGGACACTTTCCTACGAGCAGTACTTC. Translated, it gives CASMGTLSYEQYF. This chain joins TRBV2 and TRBJ2-7; TRBD1 is a possible D gene (6 bases). The CDR3 extends over 13 amino acids. The germline CDR1 and CDR2 sequences are SNHLY and FYNNEI. V lost 7 bases, J lost 1 base, and 11 bases lay in between.

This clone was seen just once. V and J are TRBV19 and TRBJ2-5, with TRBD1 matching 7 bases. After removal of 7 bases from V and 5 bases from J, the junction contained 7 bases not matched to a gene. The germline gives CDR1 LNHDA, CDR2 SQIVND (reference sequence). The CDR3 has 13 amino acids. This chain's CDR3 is CASNRGQGETQYF. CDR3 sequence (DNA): TGTGCCAGTAATAGGGGGCAAGGGGAGACCCAGTACTTC.

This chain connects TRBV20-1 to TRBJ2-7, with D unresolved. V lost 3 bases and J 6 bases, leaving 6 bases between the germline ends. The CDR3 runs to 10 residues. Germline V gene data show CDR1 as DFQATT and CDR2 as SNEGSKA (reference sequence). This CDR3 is CSASLSEQYF. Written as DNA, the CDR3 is TGCAGTGCTAGTCTATCCGAGCAGTACTTC.

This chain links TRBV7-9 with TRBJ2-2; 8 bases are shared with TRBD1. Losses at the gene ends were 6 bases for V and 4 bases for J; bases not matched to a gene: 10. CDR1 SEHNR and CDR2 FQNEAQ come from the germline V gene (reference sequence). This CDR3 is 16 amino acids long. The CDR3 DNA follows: TGTGCCAGCAGACTAGGACAGGGTTCAGGCACCGGGGAGCTGTTTTTT. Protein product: CASRLGQGSGTGELFF.

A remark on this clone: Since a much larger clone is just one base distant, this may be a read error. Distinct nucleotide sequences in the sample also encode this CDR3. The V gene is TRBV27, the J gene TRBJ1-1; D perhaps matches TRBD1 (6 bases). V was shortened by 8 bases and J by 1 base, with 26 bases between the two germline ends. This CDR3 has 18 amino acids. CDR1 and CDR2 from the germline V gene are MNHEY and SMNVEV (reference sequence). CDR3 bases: TGTGCCAGCGTCAGTTATATCGGCGGAGGGGGGGAGAACACTGAAGCTTTCTTT. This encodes CASVSYIGGGGENTEAFF.

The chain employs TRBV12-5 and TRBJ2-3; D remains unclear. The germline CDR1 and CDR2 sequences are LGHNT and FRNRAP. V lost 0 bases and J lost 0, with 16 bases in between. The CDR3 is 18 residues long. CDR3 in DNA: TGTGCTAGTGGTTTGGTTTTGGACGGAACCTCTAGCACAGATACGCAGTATTTT. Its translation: CASGLVLDGTSSTDTQYF.

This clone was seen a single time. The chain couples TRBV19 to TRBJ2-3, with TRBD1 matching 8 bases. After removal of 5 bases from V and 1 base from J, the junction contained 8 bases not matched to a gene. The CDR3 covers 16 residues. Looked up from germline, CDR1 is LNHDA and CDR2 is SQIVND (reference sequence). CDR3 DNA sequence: TGTGCCAGTAGTCACCTCGGGACAGGAGGCACAGATACGCAGTATTTT. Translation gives CASSHLGTGGTDTQYF.

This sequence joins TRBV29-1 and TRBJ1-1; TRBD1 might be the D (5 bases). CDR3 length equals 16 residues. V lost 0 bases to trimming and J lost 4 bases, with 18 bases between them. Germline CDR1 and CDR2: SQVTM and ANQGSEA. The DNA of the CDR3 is TGCAGCGTTGAAGATCTGTCCGACGACGGGGGCACTGAAGCTTTCTTT. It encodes CSVEDLSDDGGTEAFF.

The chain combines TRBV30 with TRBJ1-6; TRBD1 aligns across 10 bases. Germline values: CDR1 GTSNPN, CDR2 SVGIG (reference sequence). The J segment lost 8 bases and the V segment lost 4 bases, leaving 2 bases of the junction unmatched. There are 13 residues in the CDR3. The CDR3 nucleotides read TGTGCCTGGACGGACAGGGGGGATTCACCCCTCCACTTT. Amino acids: CAWTDRGDSPLHF.

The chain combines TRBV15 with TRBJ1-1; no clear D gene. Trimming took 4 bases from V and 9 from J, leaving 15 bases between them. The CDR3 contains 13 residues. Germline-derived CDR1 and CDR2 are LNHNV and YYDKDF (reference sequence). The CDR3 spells CATSIRNGVKAFF. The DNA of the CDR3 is TGTGCCACCAGCATCCGGAATGGGGTAAAAGCTTTCTTT.

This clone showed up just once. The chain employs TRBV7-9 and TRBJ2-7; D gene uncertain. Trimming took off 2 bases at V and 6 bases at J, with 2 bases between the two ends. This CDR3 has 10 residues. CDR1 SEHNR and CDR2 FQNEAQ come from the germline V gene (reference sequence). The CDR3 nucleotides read TGTGCCAGCAGCTTAACCGAGCAGTACTTC. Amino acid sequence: CASSLTEQYF.

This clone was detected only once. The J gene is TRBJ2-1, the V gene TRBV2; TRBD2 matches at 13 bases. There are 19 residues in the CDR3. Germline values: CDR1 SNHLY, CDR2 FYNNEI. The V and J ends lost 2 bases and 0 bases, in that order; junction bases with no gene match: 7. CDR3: CASSEIGGLAGFSYNEQFF. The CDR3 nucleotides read TGTGCCAGCAGTGAAATAGGGGGACTAGCGGGGTTCTCCTACAATGAGCAGTTCTTC.

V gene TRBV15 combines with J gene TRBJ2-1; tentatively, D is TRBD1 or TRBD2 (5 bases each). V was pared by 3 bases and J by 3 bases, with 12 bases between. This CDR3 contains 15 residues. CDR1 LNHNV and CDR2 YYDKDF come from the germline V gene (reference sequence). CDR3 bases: TGTGCCACCAGCAGCACCCAGGGAGACTACAATGAGCAGTTCTTC. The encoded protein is CATSSTQGDYNEQFF. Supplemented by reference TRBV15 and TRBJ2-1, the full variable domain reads DAMVIQNPRYQVTQFGKPVTLSCSQTLNHNVMYWYQQKSSQAPKLLFHYYDKDFNNEADTPDNFQSRRPNTSFCFLDIRSPGLGDTAMYLCATSSTQGDYNEQFFGPGTRLTVL.

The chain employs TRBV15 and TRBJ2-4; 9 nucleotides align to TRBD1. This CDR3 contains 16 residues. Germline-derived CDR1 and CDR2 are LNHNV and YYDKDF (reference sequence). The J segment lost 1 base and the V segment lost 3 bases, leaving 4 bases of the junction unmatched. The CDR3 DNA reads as TGTGCCACCAGCAGGGGCGGACAGGGGGCCAAAAACATTCAGTACTTC. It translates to CATSRGGQGAKNIQYF.

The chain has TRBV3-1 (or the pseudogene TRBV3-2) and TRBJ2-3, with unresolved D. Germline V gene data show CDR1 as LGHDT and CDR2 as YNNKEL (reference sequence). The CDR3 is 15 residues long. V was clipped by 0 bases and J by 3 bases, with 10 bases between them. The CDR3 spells CASSQDTGKTDTQYF. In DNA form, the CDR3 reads TGTGCCAGCAGCCAAGATACGGGTAAAACAGATACGCAGTATTTT.

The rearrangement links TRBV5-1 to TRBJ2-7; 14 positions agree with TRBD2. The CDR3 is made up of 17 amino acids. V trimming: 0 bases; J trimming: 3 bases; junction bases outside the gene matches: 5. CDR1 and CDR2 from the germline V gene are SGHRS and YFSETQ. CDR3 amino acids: CASSLGLAGGAFYEQYF. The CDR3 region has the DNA TGCGCCAGCAGCTTGGGACTAGCGGGAGGGGCCTTCTACGAGCAGTACTTC.

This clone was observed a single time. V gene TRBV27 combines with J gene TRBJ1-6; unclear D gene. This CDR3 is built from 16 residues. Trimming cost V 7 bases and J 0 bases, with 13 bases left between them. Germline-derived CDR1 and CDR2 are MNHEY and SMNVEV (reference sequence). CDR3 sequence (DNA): TGTGCCAGCACCTTTGGACGGAACTCCTATAATTCACCCCTCCACTTT. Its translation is CASTFGRNSYNSPLHF.

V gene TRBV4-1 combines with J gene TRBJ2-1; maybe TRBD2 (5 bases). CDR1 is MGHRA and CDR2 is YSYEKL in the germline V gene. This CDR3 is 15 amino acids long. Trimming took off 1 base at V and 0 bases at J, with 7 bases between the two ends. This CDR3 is CASSQGGSSYNEQFF. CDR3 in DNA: TGCGCCAGCAGCCAAGGAGGGAGCTCCTACAATGAGCAGTTCTTC.

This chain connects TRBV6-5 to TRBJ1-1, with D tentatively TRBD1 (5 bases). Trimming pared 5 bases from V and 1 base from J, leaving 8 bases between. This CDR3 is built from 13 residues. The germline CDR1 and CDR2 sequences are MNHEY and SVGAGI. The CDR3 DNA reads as TGTGCCAGCAGTACAGGATCGAACACTGAAGCTTTCTTT. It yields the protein CASSTGSNTEAFF.

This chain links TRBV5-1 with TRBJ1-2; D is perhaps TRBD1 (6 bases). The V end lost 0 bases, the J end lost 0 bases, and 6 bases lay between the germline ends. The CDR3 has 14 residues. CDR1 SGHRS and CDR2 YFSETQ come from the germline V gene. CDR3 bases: TGCGCCAGCAGCTTGGGGACAGCTAACTATGGCTACACCTTC. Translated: CASSLGTANYGYTF.